This is a list of T cell receptor beta chains from one sample in a study of cytomegalovirus exposure and HLA in healthy donors. Produced via immunoSEQ multiplex PCR; TCRdb's table is partial and in-frame only. The sample consists of around 130,000 clones, roughly 80% of them appearing once. The sequenced material came from PBMCs. These receptors came from a boy aged 5-17 years in good health and CMV-seronegative. Each CDR3 is given with its conserved first and last residue. The order of the fields is clone size, D gene, CDR3 length, J gene, V gene, CDR3 DNA, CDR3 protein. The D gene is left open where the match is weak. Not every row has a clone size; where given, it reads once, few, many or a size class.

>.|TRBD2|14|TRBJ2-3|TRBV7-2
TGTGCCAGCAGCTTACGGTCGGGAGGAGATACGCAGTATTTT
CASSLRSGGDTQYF
>.|.|16|TRBJ1-5|TRBV7-9
TGTGCCAGCAGCTTAGTATGGCAGGGAGGGGATCAGCCCCAGCATTTT
CASSLVWQGGDQPQHF
>.|.|17|TRBJ1-5|TRBV4-2
TGTGCCAGCAGCCAAGATCGGTCCGTAACCCTACGGCAGCCCCAGCATTTT
CASSQDRSVTLRQPQHF
>.|TRBD2|18|TRBJ2-7|TRBV13
TGTGCCAGCAGCTCCCTGGGACTAGCGGGAGTTCAGTCCTACGAGCAGTACTTC
CASSSLGLAGVQSYEQYF
>.|TRBD1|15|TRBJ2-1|TRBV5-6
TGTGCCAGCAGCACACGGACAGGGGCAGGGAATGAGCAGTTCTTC
CASSTRTGAGNEQFF
>.|TRBD1|16|TRBJ1-2|TRBV5-1
TGCGCCAGCAGCTTGCGGGACAGGGTTACTAACTATGGCTACACCTTC
CASSLRDRVTNYGYTF
>.|.|12|TRBJ1-4|TRBV2
TGTGTCCAGGGTTTAACTAATGAAAAACTGTTTTTT
CVQGLTNEKLFF
>.|TRBD2|17|TRBJ2-3|TRBV4-3
TGCGCCAGCAGCCAGGGGACTAGCGGGAGTCGCACAGATACGCAGTATTTT
CASSQGTSGSRTDTQYF
>.|.|14|TRBJ2-2|TRBV5-6
TGTGCCAGCAGCTTCTCGACAGGCACCGGGGAGCTGTTTTTT
CASSFSTGTGELFF
>.|.|16|TRBJ2-5|TRBV7-3
TGTGCCAGCAGCTTAACTAGCGGTGCGGGTGGAGAGACCCAGTACTTC
CASSLTSGAGGETQYF
>.|.|15|TRBJ2-7|TRBV7-8
TGTGCCAGCAGCCCGGGGGAGGGGGGGCCATACGAGCAGTACTTC
CASSPGEGGPYEQYF
>once|TRBD2|14|TRBJ2-1|TRBV6-5
TGTGCCAGCAGCCCGGGACTAGCGCTGGATGAGCAGTTCTTC
CASSPGLALDEQFF
>few|TRBD1|13|TRBJ2-5|TRBV2
TGTGCCAGCAGTGCCACGACAGGGGAGACCCAGTACTTC
CASSATTGETQYF
>few|TRBD2|15|TRBJ2-5|TRBV30
TGTGCCTTTGTAGGGGCTAGCGGGAGATTAGAGACCCAGTACTTC
CAFVGASGRLETQYF
>.|TRBD2|15|TRBJ2-7|TRBV6-5
TGTGCCAGCAGTCCCTCGGGCGGGGGGACCTACGAGCAGTACTTC
CASSPSGGGTYEQYF
>.|TRBD2|15|TRBJ2-7|TRBV5-1
TGCGCCAGCAGCTTGCCCGGCCTAGCGGGAGGCCCATTGCAATTC
CASSLPGLAGGPLQF
>few|.|14|TRBJ1-1|TRBV5-1
TGCGCCAGCAGCTTAGGGGTCTTGAACACTGAAGCTTTCTTT
CASSLGVLNTEAFF
>once|TRBD1|15|TRBJ2-1|TRBV5-1
TGCGCCAGCAGCCCGGGACAGAGCTCCTACAATGAGCAGTTCTTC
CASSPGQSSYNEQFF
>.|TRBD1|16|TRBJ1-5|TRBV10-3
TGTGCCATCAGTGAGTTAGGGCAGGGGGCGAATCAGCCCCAGCATTTT
CAISELGQGANQPQHF
>.|.|14|TRBJ2-1|TRBV13
TGTGCCAGCAGCCCCACTAGAGCCTACAATGAGCAGTTCTTC
CASSPTRAYNEQFF
>.|TRBD1|13|TRBJ2-7|TRBV11-2
TGTGCCAGCAGCTCGGGACAGACCTACGAGCAGTACTTC
CASSSGQTYEQYF
>.|.|10|TRBJ1-2|TRBV29-1
TGCAGCGTCCCCGGCTATGGCTACACCTTC
CSVPGYGYTF
>.|TRBD2|16|TRBJ2-5|TRBV4-2
TGTGCCAGCAGCCACGCCCGAGGAGCGGGACAAGAGACCCAGTACTTC
CASSHARGAGQETQYF
>once|TRBD1|13|TRBJ1-1|TRBV6-4
TGTGCCAGCAGTGACACCGGGACAGGGGAAGCTTTCTTT
CASSDTGTGEAFF
>.|TRBD1|16|TRBJ1-1|TRBV6-1
TGTGCCAGCAGTGAGGACAGGGGGCAAAAAGGCACTGAAGCTTTCTTT
CASSEDRGQKGTEAFF
>.|.|12|TRBJ1-1|TRBV5-4
TGTGCCGGCGGGGCAGGAGGCACTGAAGCTTTCTTT
CAGGAGGTEAFF
>.|.|13|TRBJ1-2|TRBV2
TGTGCCAGCAGCAGGACAGTCCGGGATGGCTACACCTTC
CASSRTVRDGYTF
>once|.|13|TRBJ1-2|TRBV7-9
TGTGCCAGCAGCATTGCCCCCGGAGAAGGCTACACCTTC
CASSIAPGEGYTF
>.|.|12|TRBJ1-2|TRBV30
TGTGCCTGGAGTGTAGGGGCCTATGGCTACACCTTC
CAWSVGAYGYTF
>.|.|14|TRBJ2-5|TRBV13
TGTGCCAGCAGTTCGGACAGAGAGCAAGAGACCCAGTACTTC
CASSSDREQETQYF
>.|.|14|TRBJ1-5|TRBV7-9
TGTGCCAGCAGCCCAGACTTTAGAGATCAGCCCCAGCATTTT
CASSPDFRDQPQHF
>.|TRBD2|14|TRBJ2-7|TRBV27
TGTGCCAGCAGTTTGAGCGGGGACTGGTACGAGCAGTACTTC
CASSLSGDWYEQYF
>.|.|15|TRBJ1-2|TRBV18
TGTGCCAGCTCACCACCGGGCATAGCTAACTATGGCTACACCTTC
CASSPPGIANYGYTF
>.|.|14|TRBJ2-7|TRBV7-7
TGTGCCAGCAGCCCTAGTCCGGGGTCCTACGAGCAGTACTTC
CASSPSPGSYEQYF
>.|.|14|TRBJ2-7|TRBV5-6
TGTGCCAGCAGCTTGGTCAGTACGGGGGACGAGCAGTACTTC
CASSLVSTGDEQYF
>.|.|15|TRBJ2-5|TRBV19
TGTGCCAGTAGTATAATACCAGGGGCGGTGGAGACCCAGTACTTC
CASSIIPGAVETQYF
>.|TRBD2|21|TRBJ2-3|TRBV4-1
TGCGCCAGCAGCCAAGAAGCGAGGTCCCCCGAACTAGCGGATCCGGGGGATACGCAGTATTTT
CASSQEARSPELADPGDTQYF
>.|TRBD2|13|TRBJ2-5|TRBV5-1
TGCGCCAGCAGCTTGAGGCGGGGGGAGACCCAGTACTTC
CASSLRRGETQYF
>.|TRBD1|15|TRBJ1-4|TRBV25-1
TGTGCCAGCATACAGGACAGGGCCTTTAATGAAAAACTGTTTTTT
CASIQDRAFNEKLFF
>.|.|17|TRBJ2-3|TRBV11-2
TGTGCCAGCAGCTCATGGGACTGGAAAAGGGGCACAGATACGCAGTATTTT
CASSSWDWKRGTDTQYF